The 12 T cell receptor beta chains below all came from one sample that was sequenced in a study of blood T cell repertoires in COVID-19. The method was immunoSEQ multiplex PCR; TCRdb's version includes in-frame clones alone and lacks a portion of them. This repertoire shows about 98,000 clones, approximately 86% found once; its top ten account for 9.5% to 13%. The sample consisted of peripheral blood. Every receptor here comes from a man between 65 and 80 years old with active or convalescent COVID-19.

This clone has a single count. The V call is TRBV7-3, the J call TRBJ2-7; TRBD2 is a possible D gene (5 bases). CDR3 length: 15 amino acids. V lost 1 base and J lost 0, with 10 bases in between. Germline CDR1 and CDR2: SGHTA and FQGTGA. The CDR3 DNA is TGTGCCAGCAGCTTAAGAGGGTCCATCTCCTACGAGCAGTACTTC. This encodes CASSLRGSISYEQYF.

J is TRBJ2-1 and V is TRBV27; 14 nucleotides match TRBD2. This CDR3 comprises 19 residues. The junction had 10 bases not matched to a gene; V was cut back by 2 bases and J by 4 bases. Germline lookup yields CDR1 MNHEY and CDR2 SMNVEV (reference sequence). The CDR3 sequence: CASSLRLTSGGESYNEQFF. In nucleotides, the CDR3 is TGTGCCAGCAGTTTACGGTTGACTAGCGGGGGGGAATCTTACAATGAGCAGTTCTTC.

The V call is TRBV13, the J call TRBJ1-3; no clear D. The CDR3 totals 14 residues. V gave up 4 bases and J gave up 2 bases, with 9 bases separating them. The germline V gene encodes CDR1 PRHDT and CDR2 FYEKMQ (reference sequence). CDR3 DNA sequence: TGTGCCAGCAGCTCCCGGGTTCCTGGAAACACCATATATTTT. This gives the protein CASSSRVPGNTIYF.

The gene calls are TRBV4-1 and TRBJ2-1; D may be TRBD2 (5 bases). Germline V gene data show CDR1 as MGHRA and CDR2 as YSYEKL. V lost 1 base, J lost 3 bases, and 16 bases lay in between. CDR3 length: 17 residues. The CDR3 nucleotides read TGCGCCAGCAGCCAAGGTCGCGTAGAGGGTCTCTACAATGAGCAGTTCTTC. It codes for CASSQGRVEGLYNEQFF.

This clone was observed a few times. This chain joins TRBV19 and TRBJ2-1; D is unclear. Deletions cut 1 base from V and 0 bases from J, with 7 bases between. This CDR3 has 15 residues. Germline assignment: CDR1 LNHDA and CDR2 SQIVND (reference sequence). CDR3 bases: TGTGCCAGTAGTATAGGGCGGAGCTCCTACAATGAGCAGTTCTTC. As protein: CASSIGRSSYNEQFF.

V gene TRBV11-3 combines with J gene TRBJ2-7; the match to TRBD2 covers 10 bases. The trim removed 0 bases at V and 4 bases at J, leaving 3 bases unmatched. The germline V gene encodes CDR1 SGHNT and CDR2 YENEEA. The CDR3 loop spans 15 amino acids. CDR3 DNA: TGTGCCAGCAGCTTAGAGTCTAGCGGGGGTTACGAGCAGTACTTC. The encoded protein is CASSLESSGGYEQYF.

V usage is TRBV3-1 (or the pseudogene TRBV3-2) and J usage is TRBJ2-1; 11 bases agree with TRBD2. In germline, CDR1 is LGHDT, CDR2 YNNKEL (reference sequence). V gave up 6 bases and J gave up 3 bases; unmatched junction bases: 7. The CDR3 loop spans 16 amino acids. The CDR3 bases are TGTGCCAGCAGGATTAGCGGGGGGGAAATCTACAATGAGCAGTTCTTC. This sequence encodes CASRISGGEIYNEQFF.

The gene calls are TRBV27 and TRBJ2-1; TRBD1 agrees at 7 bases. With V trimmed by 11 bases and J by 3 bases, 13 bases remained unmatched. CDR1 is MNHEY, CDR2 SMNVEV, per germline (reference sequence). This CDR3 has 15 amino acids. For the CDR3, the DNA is TGTGCCGTTCGTTCTTCTGGGACAGTCTACAATGAGCAGTTCTTC. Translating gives CAVRSSGTVYNEQFF.

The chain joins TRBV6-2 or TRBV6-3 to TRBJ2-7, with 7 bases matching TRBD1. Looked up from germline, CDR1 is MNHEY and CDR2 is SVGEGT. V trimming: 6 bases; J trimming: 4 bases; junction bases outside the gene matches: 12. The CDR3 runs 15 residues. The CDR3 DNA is TGTGCCAGCAGCACCCCTCCGGGACAGCCGTACGAGCAGTACTTC. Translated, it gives CASSTPPGQPYEQYF.

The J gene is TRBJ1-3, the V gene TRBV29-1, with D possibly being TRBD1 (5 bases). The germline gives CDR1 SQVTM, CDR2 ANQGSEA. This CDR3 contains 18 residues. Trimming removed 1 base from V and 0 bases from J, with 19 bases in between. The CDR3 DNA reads TGCAGCGTTGAAGCTCGTGGTGAACCAGGGAACTCTGGAAACACCATATATTTT. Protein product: CSVEARGEPGNSGNTIYF.

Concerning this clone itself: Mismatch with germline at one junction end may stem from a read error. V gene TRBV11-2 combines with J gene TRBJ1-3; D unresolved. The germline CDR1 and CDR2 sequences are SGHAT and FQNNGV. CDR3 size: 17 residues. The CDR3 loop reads CASSLEPPRGSGNTIYF. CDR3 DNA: TGTGCCAGCAGCCTAGAGCCCCCCCGGGGATCTGGAAACACCATATATTTT.

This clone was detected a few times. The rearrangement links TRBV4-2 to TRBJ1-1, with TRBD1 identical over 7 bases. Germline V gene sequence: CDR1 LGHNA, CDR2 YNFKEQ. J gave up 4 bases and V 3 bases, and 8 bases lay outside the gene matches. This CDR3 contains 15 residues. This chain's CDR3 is CASSQLTQGITEAFF. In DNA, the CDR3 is TGTGCCAGCAGCCAGCTAACACAGGGGATCACTGAAGCTTTCTTT.